These 6 T cell receptor beta chains were all obtained from the same sample, sequenced in a study of CD8+ T cells in alopecia areata (dated by TCRdb to the late 2010s). The sample's time point label, in plain terms: around 29 days on oral tofacitinib. The sample's treatment or condition label, in plain terms: oral pan-JAK inhibitor, 5-10 mg twice daily. Libraries were made using the immunoSEQ multiplex PCR assay. RNA was extracted from all samples and reverse transcribed into cDNA, which served as template for TCR sequencing. Imported from immuneACCESS, the table was reduced by TCRdb to in-frame sequences with V and J called. These copies leave out some clones; in studies compared against another copy, an unresolved V gene accounts for under half, and the cause of the remainder is not known. The sample contains about 220,000 clones, 50% to 70% of them found a single time. The ten largest clones represent roughly 1.5% of the sample.

The sequencing used CD4+ T cells sorted from blood, collected at week 4, from a patient treated with tofacitinib. The receptors were gathered from a human donor with alopecia areata.

V and J are TRBV9 and TRBJ1-2, with a weak D call TRBD1 (5 bases). Trimming shortened V by 2 bases and J by 5 bases, and 10 bases separated the two germline ends. The V gene's germline CDR1 is SGDLS and CDR2 YYNGEE. There are 13 residues in the CDR3. In nucleotides, the CDR3 is TGTGCCAGCAGCGTCGGTGGGACTTATGGCTACACCTTC. Translation gives CASSVGGTYGYTF. Complete variable domain (other parts from reference TRBV9 and TRBJ1-2): DSGVTQTPKHLITATGQRVTLRCSPRSGDLSVYWYQQSLDQGLQFLIQYYNGEERAKGNILERFSAQQFPDLHSELNLSSLELGDSALYFCASSVGGTYGYTFGSGTRLTVV.

The chain combines TRBV5-6 with TRBJ1-2; 12 nucleotides line up with TRBD1. Trimming took 4 bases from V and 8 from J; bases not matched to a gene: 12. The germline gives CDR1 SGHDT, CDR2 YYEEEE. The CDR3 runs to 16 residues. This chain's CDR3 is CASSPPGTGGVNGYTF. CDR3 in DNA: TGTGCCAGCAGCCCTCCCGGGACAGGGGGCGTCAACGGCTACACCTTC.

The chain is built from TRBV27 and TRBJ2-5, with D possibly TRBD2 on 6 matching bases. Germline lookup yields CDR1 MNHEY and CDR2 SMNVEV (reference sequence). This CDR3 has 15 residues. Trimming took 0 bases from V and 2 from J, leaving 10 bases between them. CDR3 amino acids: CASSLSSGPQETQYF. The CDR3, as DNA: TGTGCCAGCAGTTTATCGAGCGGGCCGCAAGAGACCCAGTACTTC.

V is TRBV5-1 and J is TRBJ2-3, with D hard to call. Germline lookup yields CDR1 SGHRS and CDR2 YFSETQ. V was cut by 1 base and J by 3 bases, with 6 bases left in between. This CDR3 is 13 amino acids long. The CDR3 DNA follows: TGCGCCAGCAGCTTGACCCAGACAGATACGCAGTATTTT. Translation: CASSLTQTDTQYF.

The gene calls are TRBV5-6 and TRBJ1-2; 10 bases are a match to TRBD1. The ends lost 5 bases at V and 7 bases at J; junction bases unmatched: 11. This CDR3 comprises 15 residues. Per germline, CDR1 SGHDT and CDR2 YYEEEE. In DNA form, the CDR3 reads TGTGCCAGCAGTCGACAGGGGGCATCATATGTTGGCTACACCTTC. Translating gives CASSRQGASYVGYTF.

V gene TRBV4-3 combines with J gene TRBJ2-2; 7 bases are shared with TRBD2. This CDR3 has 19 amino acids. V was pared by 2 bases and J by 2 bases, with 14 bases of the junction left unmatched. Germline V gives CDR1 LGHNA, CDR2 YSLEER. The CDR3: CASSQRPQIAGPNTGELFF. The DNA of the CDR3 is TGCGCCAGCAGCCAACGACCCCAGATAGCGGGCCCCAACACCGGGGAGCTGTTTTTT.